The 15 T cell receptor beta chains below were found in one sample sequenced in a study of identical twins. MiXCR, applied by TCRdb to the 5' RACE reads, yields one record per CDR3 protein. Of approximately 600,000 distinct CDR3 sequences detected, over 8.5% appear once; the ten largest clones hold under 3%. The same data also went into a second study, on yellow fever vaccine responses in identical twins.

Input material: PBMCs. Receptors were obtained from a woman under 30 in good health.

The chain joins TRBV10-3 to TRBJ2-5, with D possibly called TRBD1 or TRBD2 (5 bases each). Germline CDR1 is ENHRY and CDR2 is SYGVKD. The CDR3 sequence is 15 residues long. CDR3 amino acids: CVTRDPRGAQETQYF. Here the CDR3 DNA reads TGTGTCACCCGGGACCCGCGAGGGGCCCAAGAGACCCAGTACTTC.

This clonotype was seen repeatedly, ten times or more. CDR3 in amino acids: CASSQIGAGAYEQYF. The CDR3 nucleotides are TGCGCCAGCAGCCAAATTGGTGCAGGGGCCTACGAGCAGTACTTC. The chain carries TRBV4-1 and TRBJ2-7, with D possibly being TRBD1 (6 bases). CDR3 length: 15 amino acids. Per the germline V gene, CDR1 is MGHRA and CDR2 is YSYEKL. V lost 2 bases to trimming and J lost 2 bases, with 13 bases between them.

The CDR3 spells CASSYDPEFRADTQYF. In nucleotides, the CDR3 is TGCGCCAGCAGCTACGACCCCGAATTTAGGGCAGATACGCAGTATTTT. This rearrangement joins TRBV5-1 to TRBJ2-3; unclear D gene. The CDR3 is 16 amino acids. CDR1 SGHRS and CDR2 YFSETQ come from the germline V gene. The V end was cut by 3 bases, the J end by 4 bases, with 18 bases between.

This chain joins TRBV6-5 and TRBJ2-1; 10 bases match TRBD2. With V trimmed by 5 bases and J by 8 bases, 9 bases remained unmatched. CDR1 MNHEY and CDR2 SVGAGI come from the germline V gene. This CDR3 has 15 amino acids. CDR3 amino acids: CASSTSGAIIDEQFF. The CDR3 DNA is TGTGCCAGCAGTACTAGCGGGGCTATCATCGATGAGCAGTTCTTC.

This clonotype turned up a few times. The chain carries TRBV6-5 and TRBJ2-1, with D possibly matching TRBD1 (5 bases). There are 14 residues in the CDR3. Per the germline V gene, CDR1 is MNHEY and CDR2 is SVGAGI. Trimming cost V 2 bases and J 4 bases, with 9 bases left between them. CDR3 in amino acids: CASSYGALYNEQFF. The CDR3 DNA is TGTGCCAGCAGTTACGGGGCTCTATACAATGAGCAGTTCTTC.

The sample holds many counts of this clonotype. J is TRBJ2-2 and V is TRBV6-2 or TRBV6-3; 7 positions agree with TRBD1. This CDR3 region has 18 residues. V was pared by 1 base and J by 2 bases, with 10 bases of the junction left unmatched. Germline V gives CDR1 MNHEY, CDR2 SVGEGT. As DNA, the CDR3 is TGTGCCAGCAGTTACTTCCCGGGACAGACAACAAACACCGGGGAGCTGTTTTTT. It codes for CASSYFPGQTTNTGELFF.

This clonotype was seen a handful of times. The rearrangement uses TRBV6-2 or TRBV6-3 and TRBJ2-7; TRBD1 might be the D (6 bases). The CDR3 is made up of 14 amino acids. V was shortened by 4 bases and J by 2 bases, with 12 bases between the two germline ends. Germline lookup yields CDR1 MNHEY and CDR2 SVGEGT. The CDR3, as DNA: TGTGCCAGCAGTTTACCCCAGGGGACCTACGAGCAGTACTTC. It specifies CASSLPQGTYEQYF.

This clonotype occurred a few times. This chain joins TRBV20-1 and TRBJ2-4; TRBD2 aligns across 9 bases. CDR3 size: 13 residues. Germline lookup yields CDR1 DFQATT and CDR2 SNEGSKA (reference sequence). J gave up 3 bases and V 8 bases, and 5 bases lay outside the gene matches. Here the CDR3 DNA reads TGCAGTACGCAACTAGCGGGCAAAAACATTCAGTACTTC. This translates into CSTQLAGKNIQYF.

This clonotype was counted a few times. The chain employs TRBV28 and TRBJ2-7, with no clear D. Trimming pared 3 bases from V and 2 bases from J, leaving 20 bases between. This CDR3 region has 17 residues. The germline CDR1 and CDR2 sequences are MDHEN and SYDVKM. For the CDR3, the DNA is TGTGCCAGCAGTTTGTTCGGGTTGGGTTCCGTCACCTACGAGCAGTACTTC. It is translated as CASSLFGLGSVTYEQYF.

The table lists this clonotype with many counts. The chain has TRBV2 and TRBJ2-3, with D possibly being TRBD1 (5 bases). Trimming took off 5 bases at V and 4 bases at J, with 13 bases between the two ends. Germline CDR1 and CDR2: SNHLY and FYNNEI. The CDR3 runs to 14 residues. The CDR3 nucleotides are TGTGCCAGCAGTTCCTCACTCAGGGCAGATACGCAGTATTTT. This gives the protein CASSSSLRADTQYF.

This clonotype came up many times. The gene calls are TRBV29-1 and TRBJ2-1; a possible D gene is TRBD2 (6 bases). Germline CDR1 is SQVTM and CDR2 is ANQGSEA. Trimming took off 6 bases at V and 8 bases at J, with 20 bases between the two ends. This CDR3 spans 14 amino acids. The CDR3 region has the DNA TGCAGCGTGCTTGGGGGGAGAGGTGTCGATGAGCAGTTCTTC. Translated: CSVLGGRGVDEQFF.

This clonotype was counted ten times or more. The rearrangement joins TRBV5-5 to TRBJ2-5; unclear D gene. Trimming pared 6 bases from V and 3 bases from J, leaving 12 bases between. The CDR3 has 13 residues. The germline gives CDR1 SGHKS, CDR2 YYEKEE (reference sequence). CDR3 nucleotide sequence: TGTGCCAGCACCATAAATTGGGAAGAGACCCAGTACTTC. Its translation is CASTINWEETQYF.

This clonotype was seen many times. The V gene is TRBV5-5, the J gene TRBJ2-7; D tentatively fits TRBD1 or TRBD2 (5 bases each). V was clipped by 1 base and J by 7 bases, with 12 bases between them. CDR3 length: 13 residues. Germline values: CDR1 SGHKS, CDR2 YYEKEE (reference sequence). CDR3 sequence reads: CASSLRPGREQYF. In nucleotides, the CDR3 is TGTGCCAGCAGCTTGCGTCCGGGACGAGAGCAGTACTTC.

This clonotype has a handful of counts. J is TRBJ2-1 and V is TRBV2, with D possibly being TRBD1 (6 bases). Trimming cost V 5 bases and J 3 bases, with 17 bases left between them. This CDR3 has 16 residues. The V gene's germline CDR1 is SNHLY and CDR2 FYNNEI. CDR3 in amino acids: CASSPRAGASYNEQFF. CDR3 DNA sequence: TGTGCCAGCAGTCCCCGCGCAGGGGCAAGCTACAATGAGCAGTTCTTC. The full variable domain, with the rest looked up from reference TRBV2 and TRBJ2-1, is EPEVTQTPSHQVTQMGQEVILRCVPISNHLYFYWYRQILGQKVEFLVSFYNNEISEKSEIFDDQFSVERPDGSNFTLKIRSTKLEDSAMYFCASSPRAGASYNEQFFGPGTRLTVL.

As concerns this clonotype: One end of the junction varies from germline; a read error may be responsible. V gene TRBV7-8 combines with J gene TRBJ1-2; D is undetermined. This CDR3 comprises 13 residues. The germline V gene encodes CDR1 SGHVS and CDR2 FQNEAQ. CDR3 sequence reads: CAISPGLGYGYTF. CDR3 bases: TGTGCCATCAGCCCTGGGCTGGGCTATGGCTACACCTTC.